This T cell receptor beta chain was retrieved from a study of blood T cell repertoires in COVID-19. Germline CDR1 and CDR2: DFQATT and SNEGSKA (reference sequence). The CDR3 runs to 14 residues. V lost 3 bases, J lost 1 base, and 4 bases stayed unmatched. Produced via immunoSEQ multiplex PCR; TCRdb's table is partial and in-frame only. The top ten clones hold 0.7% to 0.95% of a sample with under 450,000 clones, roughly 90% of them seen once. This sequence was found in a woman between 40 and 55 years old who had been exposed to COVID-19. This chain joins TRBV20-1 and TRBJ2-3; TRBD1 matches 7 bases. The sequenced material came from PBMCs or T cells enriched from blood (not recorded which). The CDR3 loop reads CSASPQGGTDTQYF. The CDR3 region has the DNA TGCAGTGCTAGTCCCCAGGGGGGCACAGATACGCAGTATTTT.